This TCR beta chain was recovered during a study of blood T cell repertoires in COVID-19. Generated by immunoSEQ multiplex PCR, the TCRdb table keeps only in-frame clones and is missing some. The table records roughly 76,000 clones, 85% to 90% of them present only once. Germline CDR1 is MNHEY and CDR2 is SMNVEV (reference sequence). The V and J ends lost 6 bases and 2 bases respectively, with 16 bases between them. The CDR3 totals 16 residues. The sequence derives from a woman aged 45-60 years with acute COVID-19. Sequencing was carried out using PBMCs or T cells enriched from blood (not recorded which). This chain connects TRBV27 to TRBJ2-2; perhaps TRBD1 as D (5 bases). The CDR3 nucleotides are TGTGCCAGCAGCCTAGGGGCGCCGGGTAACACCGGGGAGCTGTTTTTT. It specifies CASSLGAPGNTGELFF.